This TCR beta chain was found in a study of OX40 agonist ivuxolimab in advanced cancers. Germline assignment: CDR1 LNHDA and CDR2 SQIVND (reference sequence). Trimming pared 3 bases from V and 6 bases from J, leaving 6 bases between. The CDR3 covers 12 residues. Details on this clone: Other DNA sequences in this specimen translate into the identical CDR3.

Libraries were prepared by immunoSEQ multiplex PCR; TCRdb keeps only in-frame clonotypes and omits some of them. Here the sample spans around 21,000 clones, approximately 80% being singletons. The TCR sequence derives from an adult with an advanced solid tumor such as melanoma, head and neck, liver or kidney cancer. The sample consisted of CD4+ or CD8+ T cells sorted from blood, taken in a trial of the OX40 agonist ivuxolimab. This chain links TRBV19 with TRBJ1-5; D is perhaps TRBD1 (5 bases). This CDR3 reads CASSIGGQPQHF. In nucleotides, the CDR3 is TGTGCCAGTAGTATTGGGGGTCAGCCCCAGCATTTT.